This section outlines one T cell receptor (beta chain) sequence together with its context. What it recognizes is unknown. The data are from a study of OX40 agonist ivuxolimab in advanced cancers. Study-wide background: Patients got intravenous ivuxolimab at 0.01 to 10 mg/kg every 2 weeks. Enrolled patients in dose escalation had cancers that were hepatocellular carcinoma, melanoma, renal cell or head and neck cancer. Study findings and constraints: Within 6 weeks, CD4+ and CD8+ blood T cells expanded clonally at 0.1 to 3.0 mg/kg. CD8+ T cells showed, on average, more clonal expansion than CD4+ cells.

The method was immunoSEQ multiplex PCR; TCRdb's version includes in-frame clones alone and lacks a portion of them. Of about 100,000 clones in the sample, about nine tenths were seen once. The V and J ends lost 3 bases and 5 bases, in that order; junction bases with no gene match: 9. The germline CDR1 and CDR2 sequences are SGHVS and FQNEAQ. The CDR3 length is 15 residues. V is TRBV7-8 and J is TRBJ2-5; 7 nucleotides line up with TRBD2. This TCR derives from an adult with an advanced solid tumor such as melanoma, head and neck, liver or kidney cancer. The sample in question was CD4+ or CD8+ T cells sorted from blood, obtained in a trial of the OX40 agonist ivuxolimab. For the CDR3, the DNA is TGTGCCAGCAGCTTCTTAAGCGGGAAGTATGAGACCCAGTACTTC. It translates to CASSFLSGKYETQYF.